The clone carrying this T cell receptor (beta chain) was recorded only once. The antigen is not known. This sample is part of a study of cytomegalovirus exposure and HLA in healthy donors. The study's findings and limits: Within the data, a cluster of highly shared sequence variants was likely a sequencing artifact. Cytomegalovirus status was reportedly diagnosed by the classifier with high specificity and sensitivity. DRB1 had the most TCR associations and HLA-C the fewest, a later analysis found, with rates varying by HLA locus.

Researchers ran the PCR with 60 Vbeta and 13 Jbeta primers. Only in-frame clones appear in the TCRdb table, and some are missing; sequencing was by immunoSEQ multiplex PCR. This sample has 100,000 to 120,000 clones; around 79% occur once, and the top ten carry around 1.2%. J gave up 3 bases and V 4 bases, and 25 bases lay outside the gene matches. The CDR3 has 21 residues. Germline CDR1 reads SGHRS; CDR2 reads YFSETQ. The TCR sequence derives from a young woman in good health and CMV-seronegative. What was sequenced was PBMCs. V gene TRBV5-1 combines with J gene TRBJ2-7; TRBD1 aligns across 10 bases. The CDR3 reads CASSPTRRTGGQLATGYEQYF. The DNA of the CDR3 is TGCGCCAGCAGCCCGACCCGGCGGACAGGGGGTCAACTAGCGACGGGCTACGAGCAGTACTTC.